Presented here are 21 T cell receptor beta chains from one specimen sequenced in a study of T cell repertoires in cytomegalovirus infection. TCRdb re-derived calls from the reads in MiXCR, one entry per CDR3 protein. Seen here are about 270,000 distinct CDR3 sequences, under 25% observed once, and the top ten hold under 25%. Their antigens are not known. Here the sequenced sample was cultured PBMCs, taken from culture after CMV antigen stimulation. Source of these receptors: a human donor in good health (CMV status not recorded). Some clones in this sample may be carry-over from other donors' samples.

The chain uses TRBV7-3 and TRBJ1-6; D may be TRBD1 (5 bases). Germline V gives CDR1 SGHTA, CDR2 FQGTGA. Trimming pared 1 base from V and 9 bases from J, leaving 13 bases between. The CDR3 is made up of 15 amino acids. Written as DNA, the CDR3 is TGTGCCAGCAGCTTAAAGGGAGGGGAGACTTCACCCCTCCACTTT. Translation: CASSLKGGETSPLHF.

V usage is TRBV27 and J usage is TRBJ1-3; D is unclear. Germline V gene data show CDR1 as MNHEY and CDR2 as SMNVEV (reference sequence). V lost 4 bases to trimming and J lost 0 bases, with 16 bases between them. This CDR3 has 17 residues. CDR3 DNA: TGTGCCAGCAGTTCCATTACCCGAGGCTACTCTGGAAACACCATATATTTT. Its protein is CASSSITRGYSGNTIYF.

This clonotype showed up many times. The chain employs TRBV7-2 and TRBJ2-1; 16 bases align to TRBD2. The CDR3 spans 22 residues. Germline trimming cut 1 base from V and 3 bases from J; bases unmatched to any gene: 15. Germline V gene data show CDR1 as SGHTA and CDR2 as FQGNSA. CDR3 nucleotide sequence: TGTGCCAGCAGCTTAGGGGGGACTAGCGGGAGGGTACGGATTGGGGACTACAATGAGCAGTTCTTC. Amino acids: CASSLGGTSGRVRIGDYNEQFF.

The chain combines TRBV20-1 with TRBJ2-1; 8 nucleotides align to TRBD2. The length of the CDR3 is 12 residues. With 7 bases clipped from V and 7 bases from J, the junction kept 6 bases outside the gene matches. Germline CDR1 DFQATT, CDR2 SNEGSKA (reference sequence). This CDR3 is CSVHSGGNEQFF. The CDR3, as DNA: TGCAGTGTCCACTCGGGGGGGAATGAGCAGTTCTTC.

In its sample, this clonotype was seen many times. The V call is TRBV7-9, the J call TRBJ2-6; TRBD2 matches 11 bases. CDR1 and CDR2 (germline): SEHNR, FQNEAQ (reference sequence). The CDR3 spans 18 residues. V lost 5 bases and J lost 0; bases outside the gene matches: 6. CDR3: CASSPGTSGSSGANVLTF. CDR3 coding DNA: TGTGCCAGCAGCCCAGGGACTAGCGGAAGCTCTGGGGCCAACGTCCTGACTTTC.

This clonotype was counted between two and nine times. The chain couples TRBV18 to TRBJ2-1; 9 positions agree with TRBD2. Germline CDR1 and CDR2: KGHSH and LQKENI. The V gene end was trimmed by 6 bases and the J gene end by 0 bases; junction bases not matched to a gene: 9. The CDR3 contains 17 residues. The CDR3: CASSQAGGTPSYNEQFF. The CDR3 nucleotides are TGTGCCAGCTCCCAAGCGGGAGGCACCCCCTCCTACAATGAGCAGTTCTTC.

V is TRBV4-3 and J is TRBJ1-4; D call uncertain. Per germline, CDR1 LGHNA and CDR2 YSLEER. This CDR3 contains 15 residues. V gave up 0 bases and J gave up 7 bases, with 12 bases separating them. The DNA of the CDR3 is TGCGCCAGCAGCCAAGATCTGGTTTTGGGTGAAAAACTGTTTTTT. The encoded protein is CASSQDLVLGEKLFF.

This clonotype was found a few times. The rearrangement joins TRBV28 to TRBJ2-2; 10 bases are shared with TRBD1. CDR1 is MDHEN and CDR2 is SYDVKM in the germline V gene. This CDR3 is built from 16 residues. The V gene end was trimmed by 5 bases and the J gene end by 7 bases; junction bases not matched to a gene: 10. CDR3 bases: TGTGCCAGCAGTCACCGGGACAGGGGTCCGTTCGGGGAGCTGTTTTTT. Translating it yields CASSHRDRGPFGELFF. Combining the CDR3 with reference TRBV28 and TRBJ2-2 gives the whole variable domain DVKVTQSSRYLVKRTGEKVFLECVQDMDHENMFWYRQDPGLGLRLIYFSYDVKMKEKGDIPEGYSVSREKKERFSLILESASTNQTSMYLCASSHRDRGPFGELFFGEGSRLTVL.

The V call is TRBV2, the J call TRBJ2-3, with 10 bases identical to TRBD1. The junction had 3 bases not matched to a gene; V was cut back by 8 bases and J by 4 bases. The length of the CDR3 is 13 residues. Per the germline V gene, CDR1 is SNHLY and CDR2 is FYNNEI. This CDR3 reads CASEGTGADTQYF. CDR3 coding DNA: TGTGCCAGCGAGGGGACAGGGGCAGATACGCAGTATTTT.

The V and J genes are TRBV7-2 and TRBJ2-7; possible D gene TRBD2, 5 bases. This CDR3 contains 13 residues. From germline, CDR1 is SGHTA and CDR2 FQGNSA. V shed 5 bases and J shed 2 bases, with 10 bases lying between them. The CDR3 nucleotides are TGTGCCAGCAGCGAGGGAGAGGCCTACGAGCAGTACTTC. Translated: CASSEGEAYEQYF.

This clonotype was found many times. J is TRBJ2-7 and V is TRBV7-2; 10 positions match TRBD2. CDR1 and CDR2 from the germline V gene are SGHTA and FQGNSA. V trimming: 4 bases; J trimming: 6 bases; junction bases outside the gene matches: 12. CDR3 length equals 16 residues. DNA for the CDR3: TGTGCCAGCAGCTCCATAGCGGGGGGAGGGGGCCGCGAGCAGTACTTC. Its translation is CASSSIAGGGGREQYF.

This clonotype was detected a few times. The chain links TRBV4-1 to TRBJ1-3, with D unresolved. V lost 0 bases, J lost 0 bases, and 6 bases lay in between. The CDR3 length is 15 residues. CDR1 and CDR2 (germline): MGHRA, YSYEKL. CDR3 region: CASSQDGGSGNTIYF. DNA for the CDR3: TGCGCCAGCAGCCAAGATGGTGGCTCTGGAAACACCATATATTTT.

In its sample, this clonotype was seen many times. The CDR3 coding sequence is TGTGCCAGCAGCTTAGACTCGCTTGTCGGGGAGCTGTTTTTT. Its protein product is CASSLDSLVGELFF. The V and J genes are TRBV7-6 and TRBJ2-2; no reliable D call. Trimming took off 1 base at V and 7 bases at J, with 10 bases between the two ends. Germline values: CDR1 SGHVS, CDR2 FNYEAQ. CDR3 length: 14 residues.

The chain combines TRBV7-9 with TRBJ2-5; D perhaps matches TRBD1 (6 bases). V was trimmed by 5 bases and J by 0 bases, leaving 10 bases between them. CDR1 is SEHNR, CDR2 FQNEAQ, per germline (reference sequence). This CDR3 comprises 14 residues. This CDR3 reads CASSPDRNQETQYF. In DNA form, the CDR3 reads TGTGCCAGCAGCCCGGACAGAAACCAAGAGACCCAGTACTTC.

V usage is TRBV7-9 and J usage is TRBJ2-1, with D uncertain. Deletions cut 2 bases from V and 5 bases from J, with 13 bases between. Germline V lookup: CDR1 SEHNR, CDR2 FQNEAQ (reference sequence). CDR3 size: 15 residues. The CDR3 here is CASSLIRVFHNEQFF. The CDR3 nucleotides read TGTGCCAGCAGCTTAATAAGGGTCTTTCACAATGAGCAGTTCTTC.

This clonotype was counted at least ten times. CDR3 coding DNA: TGTGCCAGCAGCCCGGGACGAGGCCTAAACTATGGCTACACCTTC. It translates to CASSPGRGLNYGYTF. This sequence joins TRBV7-2 and TRBJ1-2; D possibly corresponds to TRBD1 (5 bases). Per germline, CDR1 SGHTA and CDR2 FQGNSA. Trimming took 5 bases from V and 2 from J, leaving 15 bases between them. CDR3 length equals 15 residues. The variable domain in full, completed from reference TRBV7-2 and TRBJ1-2, reads GAGVSQSPSNKVTEKGKDVELRCDPISGHTALYWYRQSLGQGLEFLIYFQGNSAPDKSGLPSDRFSAERTGGSVSTLTIQRTQQEDSAVYLCASSPGRGLNYGYTFGSGTRLTVV.

This chain connects TRBV29-1 to TRBJ2-5; 8 bases agree with TRBD2. The J segment lost 5 bases and the V segment lost 4 bases, leaving 27 bases of the junction unmatched. The CDR3 sequence is 20 residues long. The germline V gene encodes CDR1 SQVTM and CDR2 ANQGSEA. CDR3 nucleotides: TGCAGCGTTGTTGTGTCTTCTGGGACTAGGTTCGTTGTAGTTCAGGAGACCCAGTACTTC. Translation: CSVVVSSGTRFVVVQETQYF.

This chain uses TRBV19 with TRBJ2-7, with D possibly matching TRBD2 (5 bases). Trimming left V 3 bases short and J 4 bases short, with 13 bases between. The CDR3 runs to 14 residues. Germline V gene lookup returns CDR1 LNHDA and CDR2 SQIVND (reference sequence). The CDR3 sequence is CASSILAGRYEQYF. The CDR3 nucleotides are TGTGCCAGTAGTATCCTAGCCGGGCGGTACGAGCAGTACTTC. Using reference TRBV19 and TRBJ2-7 for the parts outside the CDR3, the full variable domain is DGGITQSPKYLFRKEGQNVTLSCEQNLNHDAMYWYRQDPGQGLRLIYYSQIVNDFQKGDIAEGYSVSREKKESFPLTVTSAQKNPTAFYLCASSILAGRYEQYFGPGTRLTVT.

The chain links TRBV19 to TRBJ2-1; 13 positions agree with TRBD2. The CDR3 has 20 amino acids. Trimming cost V 4 bases and J 0 bases; bases outside gene matches: 12. The germline V gene encodes CDR1 LNHDA and CDR2 SQIVND (reference sequence). CDR3 protein: CASSTGTSGTILSSYNEQFF. The CDR3 DNA sequence: TGTGCCAGTAGTACGGGGACTAGCGGGACTATATTGAGCTCCTACAATGAGCAGTTCTTC.

This clonotype was seen ten or more times. The rearrangement joins TRBV7-2 to TRBJ2-1; 11 bases line up with TRBD2. Germline lookup yields CDR1 SGHTA and CDR2 FQGNSA. This CDR3 is 14 amino acids long. Trimming cost V 5 bases and J 8 bases; bases outside gene matches: 5. The CDR3 protein is CASSRSGRAHEQFF. Written as DNA, the CDR3 is TGTGCCAGCAGCCGTAGCGGGAGGGCCCATGAGCAGTTCTTC.

The chain uses TRBV24-1 and TRBJ2-1; 9 nucleotides align to TRBD1. With 2 bases clipped from V and 6 bases from J, the junction kept 4 bases outside the gene matches. CDR3 length: 15 amino acids. The germline CDR1 and CDR2 sequences are KGHDR and SFDVKD. The CDR3 bases are TGTGCCACCAGTGATTGGACAGGGGAGGTCAATGAGCAGTTCTTC. As protein: CATSDWTGEVNEQFF.